The present entry profiles one TCR beta chain with its context. Its antigen is still unknown. RNA was extracted and reverse transcribed into cDNA as the sequencing template. The protocol was immunoSEQ multiplex PCR, while the TCRdb copy is restricted to in-frame clones and leaves out a portion. The sample records some 110,000 clones, around 50% being singletons. V gave up 5 bases and J gave up 2 bases, with 13 bases separating them. The length of the CDR3 is 14 residues. Germline-derived CDR1 and CDR2 are LNHDA and SQIVND (reference sequence). The treatment: oral pan-JAK inhibitor, 5-10 mg twice daily. Researchers picked out CD4+ and CD8+ T cells from PBMCs by sorting. The data belong to a study of CD8+ T cells in alopecia areata. Study at large: Treated individuals took tofacitinib by mouth, 5 to 10 mg twice daily. Whole-study results and caveats: Compared with mice, patients displayed less clear TCR sharing, possibly for HLA-related reasons. Relative to normal scalp, lesional scalp, especially alopecia totalis/universalis, showed higher clonality.

The sequence was obtained from a human donor with alopecia areata. Sequencing was performed on CD8+ T cells sorted from blood, taken at week 24, from a patient treated with tofacitinib. This chain connects TRBV19 to TRBJ2-7; D gene ambiguous. CDR3 sequence: CASSVDVETYEQYF. CDR3 DNA: TGTGCCAGTAGTGTGGATGTAGAGACCTACGAGCAGTACTTC.